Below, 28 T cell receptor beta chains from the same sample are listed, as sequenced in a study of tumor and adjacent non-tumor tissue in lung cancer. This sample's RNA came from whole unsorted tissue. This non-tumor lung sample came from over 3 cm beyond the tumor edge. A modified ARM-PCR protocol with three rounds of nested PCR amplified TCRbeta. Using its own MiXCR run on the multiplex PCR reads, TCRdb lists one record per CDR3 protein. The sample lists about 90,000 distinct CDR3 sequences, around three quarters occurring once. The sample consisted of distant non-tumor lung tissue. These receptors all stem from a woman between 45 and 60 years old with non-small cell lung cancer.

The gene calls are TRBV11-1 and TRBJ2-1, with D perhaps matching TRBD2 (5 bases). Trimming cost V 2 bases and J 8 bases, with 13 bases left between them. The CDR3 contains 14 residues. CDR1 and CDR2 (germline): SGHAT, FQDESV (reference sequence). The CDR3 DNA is TGTGCCAGCAGCTTAATAGGGCTTAGCGATGAGCAGTTCTTC. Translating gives CASSLIGLSDEQFF.

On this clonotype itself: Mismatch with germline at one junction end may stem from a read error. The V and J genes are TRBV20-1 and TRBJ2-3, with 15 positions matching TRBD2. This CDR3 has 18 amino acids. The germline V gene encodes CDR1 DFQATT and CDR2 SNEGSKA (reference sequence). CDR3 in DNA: TGCAGTACTAGAGTTGTGGGACTAGCGGGGGGTAGCACAGATACGCAATATTTT. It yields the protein CSTRVVGLAGGSTDTQYF.

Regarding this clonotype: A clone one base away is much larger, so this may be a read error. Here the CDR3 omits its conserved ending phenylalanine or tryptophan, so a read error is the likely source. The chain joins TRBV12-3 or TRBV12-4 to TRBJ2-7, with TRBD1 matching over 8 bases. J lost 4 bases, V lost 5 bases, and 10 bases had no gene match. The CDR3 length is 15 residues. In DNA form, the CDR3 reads TGTGCCAGCAGTCCCGGACAGGGCGGATCTTACGAGCAGTACTAC. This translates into CASSPGQGGSYEQYY.

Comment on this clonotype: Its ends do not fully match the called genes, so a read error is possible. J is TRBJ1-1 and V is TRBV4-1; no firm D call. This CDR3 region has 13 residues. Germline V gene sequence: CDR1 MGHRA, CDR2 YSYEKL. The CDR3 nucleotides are TGCGCCAGCAGCCTGTTCGCCTATACTGAAACTTTCTTT. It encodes CASSLFAYTETFF.

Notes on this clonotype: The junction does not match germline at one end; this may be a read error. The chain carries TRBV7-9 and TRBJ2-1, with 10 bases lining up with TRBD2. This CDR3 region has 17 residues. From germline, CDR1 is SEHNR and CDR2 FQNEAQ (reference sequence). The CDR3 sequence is CASSPKRTSGLYNEQLF. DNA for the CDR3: TGTGCCAGCAGCCCAAAGCGGACTAGCGGCCTTTACAATGAGCAGTTATTC. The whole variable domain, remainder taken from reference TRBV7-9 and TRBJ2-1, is DTGVSQNPRHKITKRGQNVTFRCDPISEHNRLYWYRQTLGQGPEFLTYFQNEAQLEKSRLLSDRFSAERPKGSFSTLEIQRTEQGDSAMYLCASSPKRTSGLYNEQLFGPGTRLTVL.

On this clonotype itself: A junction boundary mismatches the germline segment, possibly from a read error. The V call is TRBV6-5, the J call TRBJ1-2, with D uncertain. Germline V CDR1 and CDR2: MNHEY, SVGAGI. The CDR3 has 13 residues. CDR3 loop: CASRAGIDYSYTF. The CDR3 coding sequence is TGTGCCAGCAGGGCCGGGATAGACTATAGCTACACCTTC.

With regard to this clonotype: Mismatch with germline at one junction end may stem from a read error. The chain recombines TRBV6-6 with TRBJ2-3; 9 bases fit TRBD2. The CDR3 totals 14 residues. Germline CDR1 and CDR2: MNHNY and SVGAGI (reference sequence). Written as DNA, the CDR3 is TGTACCAGCAGAAGACTAGCGGGCACAGATACGCAGTATTTT. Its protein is CTSRRLAGTDTQYF.

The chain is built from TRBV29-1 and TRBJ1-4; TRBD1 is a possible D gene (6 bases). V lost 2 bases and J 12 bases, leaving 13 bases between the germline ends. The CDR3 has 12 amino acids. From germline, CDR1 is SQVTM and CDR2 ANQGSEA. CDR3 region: CSVETGGGELFF. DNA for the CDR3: TGCAGCGTTGAAACCGGGGGCGGCGAACTGTTTTTT.

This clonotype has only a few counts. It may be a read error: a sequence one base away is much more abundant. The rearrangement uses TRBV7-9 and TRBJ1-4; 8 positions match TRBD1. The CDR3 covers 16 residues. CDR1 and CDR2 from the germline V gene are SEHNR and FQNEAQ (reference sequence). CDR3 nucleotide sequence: TGTGCCGGCAGCTTAGGATTCCAGGGGGCGGATGAAAAACTGTTTTTT. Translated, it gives CAGSLGFQGADEKLFF. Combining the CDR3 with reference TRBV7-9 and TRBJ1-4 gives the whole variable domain DTGVSQNPRHKITKRGQNVTFRCDPISEHNRLYWYRQTLGQGPEFLTYFQNEAQLEKSRLLSDRFSAERPKGSFSTLEIQRTEQGDSAMYLCAGSLGFQGADEKLFFGSGTQLSVL.

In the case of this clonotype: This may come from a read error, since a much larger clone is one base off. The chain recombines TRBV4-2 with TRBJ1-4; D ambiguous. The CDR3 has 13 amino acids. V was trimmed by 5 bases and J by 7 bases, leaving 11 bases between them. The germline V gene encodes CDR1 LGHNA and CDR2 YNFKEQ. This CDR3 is CASSSDGSEKLFF. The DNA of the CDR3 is TGTGCCAGCAGCAGTGACGGGAGTGAAAAACTGTTTTTT.

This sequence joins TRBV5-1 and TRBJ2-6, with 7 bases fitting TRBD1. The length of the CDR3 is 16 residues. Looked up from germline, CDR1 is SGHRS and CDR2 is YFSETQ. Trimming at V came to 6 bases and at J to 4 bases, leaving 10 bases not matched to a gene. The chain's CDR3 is CASTPVTGIGANVLTF. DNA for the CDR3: TGCGCCAGCACCCCTGTGACAGGGATAGGGGCCAACGTCCTGACTTTC. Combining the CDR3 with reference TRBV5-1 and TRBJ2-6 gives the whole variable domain KAGVTQTPRYLIKTRGQQVTLSCSPISGHRSVSWYQQTPGQGLQFLFEYFSETQRNKGNFPGRFSGRQFSNSRSEMNVSTLELGDSALYLCASTPVTGIGANVLTFGAGSRLTVL.

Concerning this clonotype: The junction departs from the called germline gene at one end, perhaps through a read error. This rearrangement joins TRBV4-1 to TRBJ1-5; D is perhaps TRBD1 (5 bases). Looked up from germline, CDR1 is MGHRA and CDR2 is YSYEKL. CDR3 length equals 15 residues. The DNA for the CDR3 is TGCTCCAGCAGCCAAGTACCAGGGTCTAATCAGCCCCAGCATTTT. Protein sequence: CSSSQVPGSNQPQHF.

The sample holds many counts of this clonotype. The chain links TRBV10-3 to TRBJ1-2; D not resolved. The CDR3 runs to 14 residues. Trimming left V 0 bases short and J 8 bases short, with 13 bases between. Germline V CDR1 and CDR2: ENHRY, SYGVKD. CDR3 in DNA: TGTGCCATCAGTGAGTCGGGCAGTAGACTCGGCTACACCTTC. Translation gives CAISESGSRLGYTF.

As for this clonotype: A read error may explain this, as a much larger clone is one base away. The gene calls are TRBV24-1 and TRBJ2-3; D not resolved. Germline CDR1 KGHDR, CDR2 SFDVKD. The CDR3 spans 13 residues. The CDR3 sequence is CATSDLRGDMQYF. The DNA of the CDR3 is TGTGCCACCAGTGATTTGCGTGGGGATATGCAGTATTTT.

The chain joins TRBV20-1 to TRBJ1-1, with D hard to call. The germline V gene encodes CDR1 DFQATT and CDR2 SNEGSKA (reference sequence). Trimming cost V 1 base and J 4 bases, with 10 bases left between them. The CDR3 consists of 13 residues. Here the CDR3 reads CSARGRVSTEAFF. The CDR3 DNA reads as TGCAGTGCTAGAGGACGCGTGAGCACTGAAGCTTTCTTT.

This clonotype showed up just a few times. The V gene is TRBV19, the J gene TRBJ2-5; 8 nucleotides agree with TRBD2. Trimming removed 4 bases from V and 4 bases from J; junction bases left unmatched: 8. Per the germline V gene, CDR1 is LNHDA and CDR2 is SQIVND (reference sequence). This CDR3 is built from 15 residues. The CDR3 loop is CASSTRSGRGETQYF. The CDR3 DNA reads TGTGCCAGTAGTACCCGATCCGGGAGGGGAGAGACCCAGTACTTC.

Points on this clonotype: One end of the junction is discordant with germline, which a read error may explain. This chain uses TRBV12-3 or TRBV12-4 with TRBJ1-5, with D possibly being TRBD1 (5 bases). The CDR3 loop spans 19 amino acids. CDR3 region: CASSPSDGLAGHSNQPPHF. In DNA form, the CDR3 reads TGTGCCAGCAGTCCCTCCGACGGTTTAGCGGGGCATAGCAATCAGCCCCCGCATTTT.

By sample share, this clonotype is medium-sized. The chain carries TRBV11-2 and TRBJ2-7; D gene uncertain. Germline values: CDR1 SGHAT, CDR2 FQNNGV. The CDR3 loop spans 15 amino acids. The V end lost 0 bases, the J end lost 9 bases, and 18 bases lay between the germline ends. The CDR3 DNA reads TGTGCCAGCAGCTTAGAATCTGACTCTATCTCGACGCAGTACTTC. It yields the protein CASSLESDSISTQYF.

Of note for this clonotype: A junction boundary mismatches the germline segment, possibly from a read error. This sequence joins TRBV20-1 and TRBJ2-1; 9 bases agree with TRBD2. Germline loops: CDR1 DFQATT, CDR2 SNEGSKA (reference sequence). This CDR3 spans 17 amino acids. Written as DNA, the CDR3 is TGTAGTGCTAGAGCTGGGGGTACTTGGCGGGAGGGCCGGAGGCAGTTCTTC. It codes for CSARAGGTWREGRRQFF.

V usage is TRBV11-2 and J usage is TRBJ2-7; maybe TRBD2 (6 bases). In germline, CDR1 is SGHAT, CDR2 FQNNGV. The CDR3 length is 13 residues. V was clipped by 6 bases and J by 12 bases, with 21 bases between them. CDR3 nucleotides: TGTGCCAGCAGTTTGCGGTCAGGGTGGGAGGTGTACTTC. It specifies CASSLRSGWEVYF.

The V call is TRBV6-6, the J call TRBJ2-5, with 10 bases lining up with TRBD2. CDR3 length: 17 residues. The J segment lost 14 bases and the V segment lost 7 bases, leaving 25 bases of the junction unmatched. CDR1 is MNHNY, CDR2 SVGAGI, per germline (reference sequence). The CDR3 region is CASNPPGPAGGPETQYF. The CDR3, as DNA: TGTGCCAGCAACCCCCCGGGACCAGCGGGAGGGCCGGAGACTCAATACTTC.

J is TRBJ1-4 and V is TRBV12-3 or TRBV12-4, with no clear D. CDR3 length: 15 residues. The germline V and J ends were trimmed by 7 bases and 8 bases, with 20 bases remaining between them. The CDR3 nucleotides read TGTGCCAGCAATGCTACTAAGGACGGGTGCGAAAAACTGTTTTTT. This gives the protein CASNATKDGCEKLFF.

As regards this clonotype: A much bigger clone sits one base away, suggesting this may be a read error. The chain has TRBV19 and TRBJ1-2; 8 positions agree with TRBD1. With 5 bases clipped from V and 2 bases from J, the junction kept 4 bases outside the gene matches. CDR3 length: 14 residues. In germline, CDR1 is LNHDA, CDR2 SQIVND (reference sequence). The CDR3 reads CASSRDRINYGYTF. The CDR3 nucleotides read TGTGCCAGTAGTCGGGACAGGATCAACTATGGCTACACCTTC. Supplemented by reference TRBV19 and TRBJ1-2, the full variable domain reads DGGITQSPKYLFRKEGQNVTLSCEQNLNHDAMYWYRQDPGQGLRLIYYSQIVNDFQKGDIAEGYSVSREKKESFPLTVTSAQKNPTAFYLCASSRDRINYGYTFGSGTRLTVV.

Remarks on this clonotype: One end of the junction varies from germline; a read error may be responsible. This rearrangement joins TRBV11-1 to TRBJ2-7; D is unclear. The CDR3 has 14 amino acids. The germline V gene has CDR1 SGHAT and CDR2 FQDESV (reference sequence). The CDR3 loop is CASSSRQSSHEQYF. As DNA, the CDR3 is TGTGCCAGTAGCTCTCGACAAAGTTCCCACGAGCAGTACTTC.

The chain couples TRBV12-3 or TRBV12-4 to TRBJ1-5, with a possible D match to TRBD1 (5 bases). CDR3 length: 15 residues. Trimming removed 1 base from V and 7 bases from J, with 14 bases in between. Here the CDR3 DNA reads TGTGCCAGCAGTTTAGGGGACCTACTCAAACAGCCCCAGCATTTT. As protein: CASSLGDLLKQPQHF.

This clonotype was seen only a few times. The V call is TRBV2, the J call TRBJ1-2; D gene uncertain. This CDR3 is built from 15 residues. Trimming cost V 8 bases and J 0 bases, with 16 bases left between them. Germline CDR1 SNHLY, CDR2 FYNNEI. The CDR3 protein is CASHMSGNPNYGYTF. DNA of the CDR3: TGTGCCAGCCACATGAGCGGGAACCCTAACTATGGCTACACCTTC.

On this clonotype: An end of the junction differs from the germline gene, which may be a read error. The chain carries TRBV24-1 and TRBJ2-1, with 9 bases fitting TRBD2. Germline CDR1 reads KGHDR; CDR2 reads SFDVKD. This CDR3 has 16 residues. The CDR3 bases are TGTGCCACCAGTGATCCCAGGGGCGGGAGGGATAATGAGCAGTTATTC. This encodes CATSDPRGGRDNEQLF.

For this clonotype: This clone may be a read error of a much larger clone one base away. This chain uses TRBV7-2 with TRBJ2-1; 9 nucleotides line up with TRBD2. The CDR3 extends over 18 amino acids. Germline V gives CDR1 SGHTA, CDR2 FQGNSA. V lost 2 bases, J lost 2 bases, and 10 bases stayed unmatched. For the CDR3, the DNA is TGTGCCAGCAGCTTAAGGGGCCTAGCGGGGTCTACCTACAATGAGCAGTTCTTC. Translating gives CASSLRGLAGSTYNEQFF.